This entry lists 21 T cell receptor beta chains sequenced from one sample in a study of post-analysis software for immune sequencing data. Overall study results and limits: In patients, about five TRBV segments were more frequent than in controls, with TRBV5-6, TRBV5-1 and TRBV20-1 among them.

The antigens of these receptors remain unknown. TCR beta libraries were prepared from cDNA with unique molecular identifiers. TCRdb itself ran the PCR reads through MiXCR, one entry per CDR3 protein. The repertoire holds approximately 360,000 distinct CDR3 sequences, with roughly 36% as singletons. The specimen was blood. These receptors originate from a girl between 5 and 17 years old with multiple sclerosis.

Notes on this clonotype: One junction end disagrees with the germline gene, perhaps due to a read error. The chain couples TRBV7-8 to TRBJ1-5; D not resolved. The CDR3 contains 15 residues. Germline CDR1 SGHVS, CDR2 FQNEAQ. CDR3 nucleotide sequence: TGTGCCAGCAGTTTAGGCAGTAATAGCAATCAGCCCCAGCATTTT. Encoded protein: CASSLGSNSNQPQHF.

A few counts support this clonotype. This rearrangement joins TRBV6-5 to TRBJ1-5; 7 nucleotides align to TRBD1. The CDR3 runs 16 residues. J was trimmed by 5 bases and V by 6 bases; bases with no gene match: 13. Germline V gives CDR1 MNHEY, CDR2 SVGAGI. The CDR3 region is CASSLTGVGYHQPQHF. CDR3 bases: TGTGCCAGCAGCCTAACAGGGGTCGGTTATCATCAGCCCCAGCATTTT.

V gene TRBV4-1 combines with J gene TRBJ2-7; 10 positions match TRBD2. The CDR3 spans 16 residues. CDR1 is MGHRA and CDR2 is YSYEKL in the germline V gene. The junction had 3 bases not matched to a gene; V was cut back by 0 bases and J by 1 base. DNA of the CDR3: TGCGCCAGCAGCCAAGATCTAGCGGGGGCTTCCTACGAGCAGTACTTC. It encodes CASSQDLAGASYEQYF.

The rearrangement joins TRBV11-2 to TRBJ2-7, with D hard to call. The CDR3 consists of 14 residues. Germline assignment: CDR1 SGHAT and CDR2 FQNNGV. Trimming took off 1 base at V and 2 bases at J, with 9 bases between the two ends. This CDR3 is CASSLVVSPYEQYF. Here the CDR3 DNA reads TGTGCCAGCAGCTTAGTAGTGAGCCCCTACGAGCAGTACTTC. Full variable domain (remainder filled in from reference TRBV11-2 and TRBJ2-7): EAGVAQSPRYKIIEKRQSVAFWCNPISGHATLYWYQQILGQGPKLLIQFQNNGVVDDSQLPKDRFSAERLKGVDSTLKIQPAKLEDSAVYLCASSLVVSPYEQYFGPGTRLTVT.

This rearrangement joins TRBV2 to TRBJ1-2; D gene ambiguous. Germline V gene sequence: CDR1 SNHLY, CDR2 FYNNEI. The CDR3 consists of 13 residues. The germline V and J ends were trimmed by 1 base and 8 bases, with 11 bases remaining between them. Here the CDR3 DNA reads TGTGCCAGCAGTGAAGGGGTCATCAGGGGCTACACCTTC. Amino acid sequence: CASSEGVIRGYTF.

This clonotype occurred a few times. The rearrangement uses TRBV7-9 and TRBJ2-7; 12 nucleotides align to TRBD1. The V gene's germline CDR1 is SEHNR and CDR2 FQNEAQ (reference sequence). This CDR3 contains 15 residues. The ends lost 4 bases at V and 6 bases at J; junction bases unmatched: 7. The CDR3 nucleotides read TGTGCCAGCAGCTCAGTCGGGACAGGGGGCGTCGAGCAGTACTTC. Its translation: CASSSVGTGGVEQYF.

The chain links TRBV7-2 to TRBJ2-7, with a possible D match to TRBD2 (6 bases). The V end lost 2 bases, the J end lost 4 bases, and 15 bases lay between the germline ends. CDR1 is SGHTA and CDR2 is FQGNSA in the germline V gene. The CDR3 is 15 amino acids. CDR3 DNA sequence: TGTGCCAGCAGCTTATGGCCCAGGGAGGCGTACGAGCAGTACTTC. Its translation: CASSLWPREAYEQYF.

This clonotype was counted between two and nine times. The rearrangement uses TRBV4-3 and TRBJ2-5; tentatively, D is TRBD2 (6 bases). Germline assignment: CDR1 LGHNA and CDR2 YSLEER. Trimming took 0 bases from V and 7 from J, leaving 18 bases between them. This CDR3 is built from 16 residues. CDR3: CASSQDSRDGFGTQYF. In nucleotides, the CDR3 is TGCGCCAGCAGCCAAGACTCGCGGGACGGCTTCGGGACCCAGTACTTC.

This clonotype has more than one count but fewer than ten. The chain carries TRBV19 and TRBJ2-1; 10 positions match TRBD2. The CDR3 loop spans 16 amino acids. Germline CDR1 and CDR2: LNHDA and SQIVND (reference sequence). Unmatched junction bases numbered 4, after V lost 5 bases and J lost 0 bases. The CDR3 loop reads CASSFRLAGSYNEQFF. CDR3 bases: TGTGCCAGTAGTTTTCGACTAGCGGGCTCCTACAATGAGCAGTTCTTC.

This clonotype was counted a few times. This chain joins TRBV4-1 and TRBJ2-7; D might be TRBD1 or TRBD2, each matching 5 bases. V lost 4 bases, J lost 1 base, and 14 bases lay in between. The germline V gene encodes CDR1 MGHRA and CDR2 YSYEKL. The CDR3 sequence is 15 residues long. The CDR3 is CASSPGQGPSYEQYF. The CDR3, as DNA: TGCGCCAGCAGCCCCGGCCAGGGACCTTCCTACGAGCAGTACTTC.

This clonotype was seen a handful of times. The chain links TRBV20-1 to TRBJ2-5; 7 nucleotides align to TRBD2. The better agreement between TRBJ2-7 and the DNA end casts doubt on the J call. CDR1 DFQATT and CDR2 SNEGSKA come from the germline V gene (reference sequence). The CDR3 spans 15 residues. CDR3 amino acids: CSANLRSGGLYEQYF. CDR3 DNA: TGCAGTGCTAACCTCCGGTCGGGGGGACTATACGAGCAGTACTTC.

This clonotype was seen only a few times. At one end, the junction sequence differs from germline, possibly due to a read error. V gene TRBV20-1 combines with J gene TRBJ2-7, with D perhaps TRBD2 (6 bases). The CDR3 covers 16 residues. Germline lookup yields CDR1 DFQATT and CDR2 SNEGSKA (reference sequence). CDR3 loop: CGASAPLPRVSYEQYF. The CDR3 coding sequence is TGCGGTGCTAGCGCCCCGTTACCTAGAGTCTCCTACGAGCAGTACTTC.

This clonotype was seen more than once but under ten times. This chain links TRBV20-1 with TRBJ1-6; no clear D gene. V was pared by 3 bases and J by 0 bases, with 6 bases between. CDR1 DFQATT and CDR2 SNEGSKA come from the germline V gene (reference sequence). This CDR3 has 14 residues. The CDR3 spells CSARQSSYNSPLHF. The CDR3 DNA is TGCAGTGCTAGGCAGAGCTCCTATAATTCACCCCTCCACTTT.

The chain uses TRBV5-6 and TRBJ2-1; D unresolved. CDR3 length equals 11 residues. The ends were cut back, 3 bases at V and 9 bases at J, with 7 bases in the middle. Germline CDR1 SGHDT, CDR2 YYEEEE. This chain's CDR3 is CASSSLLEQFF. The CDR3 DNA is TGTGCCAGCAGCTCGCTTCTTGAGCAGTTCTTC.

A few counts support this clonotype. The chain uses TRBV5-1 and TRBJ2-1; D not certain. Germline values: CDR1 SGHRS, CDR2 YFSETQ. CDR3 length equals 14 residues. V dropped 6 bases and J dropped 0 bases, with 10 bases sitting between them. CDR3 loop: CASIDTSSYNEQFF. DNA of the CDR3: TGCGCCAGCATCGACACCAGCTCCTACAATGAGCAGTTCTTC. The full variable domain, completed using reference TRBV5-1 and TRBJ2-1, is KAGVTQTPRYLIKTRGQQVTLSCSPISGHRSVSWYQQTPGQGLQFLFEYFSETQRNKGNFPGRFSGRQFSNSRSEMNVSTLELGDSALYLCASIDTSSYNEQFFGPGTRLTVL.

Only a few counts were recorded for this clonotype. The V call is TRBV6-5, the J call TRBJ2-7; 8 bases map to TRBD1. The CDR3 spans 15 residues. Trimming cost V 6 bases and J 1 base; bases outside gene matches: 8. Germline loops: CDR1 MNHEY, CDR2 SVGAGI. The CDR3 DNA follows: TGTGCCAGCAGGATTTTAGGACAGGGATCCTACGAGCAGTACTTC. It translates to CASRILGQGSYEQYF.

This rearrangement joins TRBV7-2 to TRBJ2-1; TRBD1 agrees at 9 bases. J was trimmed by 0 bases and V by 7 bases; bases with no gene match: 7. The CDR3 has 16 amino acids. Germline-derived CDR1 and CDR2 are SGHTA and FQGNSA. The CDR3 DNA follows: TGTGCCAGCAACCGTCGGACAGGGGTCTCCTACAATGAGCAGTTCTTC. Its protein product is CASNRRTGVSYNEQFF.

At least ten counts were recorded for this clonotype. The chain employs TRBV15 and TRBJ2-3; D possibly corresponds to TRBD2 (5 bases). Trimming shortened V by 0 bases and J by 2 bases, and 18 bases separated the two germline ends. The CDR3 totals 18 residues. CDR1 and CDR2 (germline): LNHNV, YYDKDF (reference sequence). CDR3 DNA: TGTGCCACCAGCAGAGATTACGGTTCGGGGAGATACACAGATACGCAGTATTTT. Translation gives CATSRDYGSGRYTDTQYF.

This clonotype was recorded at least ten times. The rearrangement links TRBV27 to TRBJ2-1, with D possibly TRBD1 on 6 matching bases. CDR1 and CDR2 (germline): MNHEY, SMNVEV (reference sequence). V lost 3 bases and J 4 bases, leaving 7 bases between the germline ends. The CDR3 runs to 13 residues. The CDR3 is CASSFRGYNEQFF. The CDR3 DNA follows: TGTGCCAGCAGTTTTAGGGGGTACAATGAGCAGTTCTTC.

The V call is TRBV20-1, the J call TRBJ1-6, with 8 positions matching TRBD1. This CDR3 has 15 residues. V shed 1 base and J 6 bases; nucleotides not matched to a gene: 5. CDR1 and CDR2 from the germline V gene are DFQATT and SNEGSKA (reference sequence). The CDR3 loop is CSARVAGQVNSPLHF. The CDR3 DNA is TGCAGTGCTAGAGTTGCGGGACAGGTTAATTCACCCCTCCACTTT.

This chain joins TRBV6-2 or TRBV6-3 and TRBJ2-5, with 9 nucleotides matching TRBD1. CDR3 length: 16 residues. CDR1 MNHEY and CDR2 SVGEGT come from the germline V gene. After removal of 4 bases from V and 1 base from J, the junction contained 7 bases not matched to a gene. CDR3 loop: CASSSGQGTTQETQYF. The CDR3 nucleotides read TGTGCCAGCAGTTCAGGACAGGGGACTACCCAAGAGACCCAGTACTTC.